Following are 19 T cell receptor beta chains from one sample sequenced in a study of T-cell memory formation after mild COVID-19 (dated by TCRdb to the early 2020s). Receptor libraries were prepared by 5' RACE. The sequencer listed for this sample is Illumina NovaSeq 6000. The public reads were reprocessed in TCRdb via fastp at Q25 and MiXCR, keeping in-frame beta chains. Identical CDR3 proteins give one entry, which carries the most common genes and DNA. This sample comprises about 430,000 distinct CDR3 sequences, approximately 24% of them detected only once. In total, the top ten clones hold 8.8% of the sample. The sequenced material came from PBMCs or a T cell subset sorted from them (not recorded which). These receptors all come from an adult woman who had mild COVID-19 (a few samples of this study predate the infection). The sample titles of this study are shuffled in the database, so cell type and time point are left out; the donor was told from shared clones.

The rearrangement uses TRBV6-6 and TRBJ1-1; D unresolved. Germline-derived CDR1 and CDR2 are MNHNY and SVGAGI (reference sequence). This CDR3 spans 10 amino acids. Deletions cut 2 bases from V and 7 bases from J, with 2 bases between. The CDR3 loop reads CASSYVEAFF. Here the CDR3 DNA reads TGTGCCAGCAGTTACGTTGAAGCTTTCTTT.

This clonotype came up a few times. This chain joins TRBV7-6 and TRBJ1-1; unclear D gene. The CDR3 loop spans 13 amino acids. With 4 bases removed from V and 5 bases from J, the gap between germline ends came to 11 bases. The germline V gene encodes CDR1 SGHVS and CDR2 FNYEAQ. CDR3 region: CASSSIGETEAFF. CDR3 in DNA: TGTGCCAGCAGCTCAATCGGGGAGACTGAAGCTTTCTTT.

The chain is built from TRBV24-1 and TRBJ1-1; D not certain. Between the trimmed V and J ends, which lost 3 bases and 1 base, there was a span of 20 bases. The germline gives CDR1 KGHDR, CDR2 SFDVKD. The CDR3 is 18 residues long. For the CDR3, the DNA is TGTGCCACCAGTGATCTAAAAAGAGGGTTGAGTGGGAACACTGAAGCTTTCTTT. Its translation is CATSDLKRGLSGNTEAFF.

The sample holds a few counts of this clonotype. This chain links TRBV24-1 with TRBJ2-5, with D hard to call. The CDR3 consists of 16 residues. Germline CDR1 KGHDR, CDR2 SFDVKD. Deletions cut 3 bases from V and 5 bases from J, with 18 bases between. This CDR3 is CATSDPDVRRVETQYF. The CDR3 DNA reads as TGTGCCACCAGTGATCCGGACGTTCGACGGGTGGAGACCCAGTACTTC.

The CDR3 protein is CSARIMTGLADTQYF. The CDR3 DNA sequence: TGCAGTGCTAGAATAATGACAGGGCTAGCAGATACGCAGTATTTT. The chain couples TRBV20-1 to TRBJ2-3, with 7 bases that match TRBD1. The V and J ends lost 2 bases and 4 bases, in that order; junction bases with no gene match: 9. CDR1 and CDR2 (germline): DFQATT, SNEGSKA (reference sequence). The CDR3 is 15 amino acids.

This clonotype was detected ten times or more. The chain links TRBV20-1 to TRBJ2-2; TRBD1 matches at 8 bases. The CDR3 contains 14 residues. The germline CDR1 and CDR2 sequences are DFQATT and SNEGSKA (reference sequence). V gave up 3 bases and J gave up 6 bases; unmatched junction bases: 6. CDR3 loop: CSASKAGGAGELFF. Written as DNA, the CDR3 is TGCAGTGCTAGCAAGGCAGGGGGCGCCGGGGAGCTGTTTTTT.

The table lists this clonotype with a few counts. The chain couples TRBV4-3 to TRBJ2-7; no clear D gene. CDR1 LGHNA and CDR2 YSLEER come from the germline V gene. V shed 0 bases and J shed 3 bases, with 9 bases lying between them. The CDR3 is 14 residues long. The CDR3 region is CASSQDLLFYEQYF. DNA for the CDR3: TGCGCCAGCAGCCAAGATCTCCTCTTCTACGAGCAGTACTTC.

In this sample, this clonotype turned up many times. The chain is built from TRBV7-3 and TRBJ2-2; 8 nucleotides agree with TRBD1. Germline V gene lookup returns CDR1 SGHTA and CDR2 FQGTGA. With V trimmed by 3 bases and J by 6 bases, 6 bases remained unmatched. This CDR3 region has 15 residues. The CDR3 reads CASSFSGQGSGELFF. The CDR3 DNA is TGTGCCAGCAGCTTCTCCGGACAGGGCTCCGGGGAGCTGTTTTTT.

This chain joins TRBV5-1 and TRBJ2-6, with D perhaps matching TRBD2 (6 bases). CDR1 and CDR2 (germline): SGHRS, YFSETQ. V was clipped by 0 bases and J by 0 bases, with 13 bases between them. The CDR3 totals 18 residues. The CDR3 loop reads CASSLAGGISSGANVLTF. CDR3 DNA sequence: TGCGCCAGCAGCTTGGCCGGGGGTATTAGCTCTGGGGCCAACGTCCTGACTTTC. Full variable domain (missing parts from reference TRBV5-1 and TRBJ2-6): KAGVTQTPRYLIKTRGQQVTLSCSPISGHRSVSWYQQTPGQGLQFLFEYFSETQRNKGNFPGRFSGRQFSNSRSEMNVSTLELGDSALYLCASSLAGGISSGANVLTFGAGSRLTVL.

This clonotype has just a few counts. This chain joins TRBV5-1 and TRBJ1-2, with unresolved D. Germline lookup yields CDR1 SGHRS and CDR2 YFSETQ. The CDR3 has 17 residues. The ends were cut back, 0 bases at V and 5 bases at J, with 20 bases in the middle. The CDR3 spells CASSLGPQAGMGYGYTF. The CDR3 DNA sequence: TGCGCCAGCAGCTTGGGGCCGCAAGCTGGAATGGGGTATGGCTACACCTTC.

This clonotype was recorded a few times. The J gene is TRBJ1-1, the V gene TRBV4-3; no clear D. Germline CDR1 is LGHNA and CDR2 is YSLEER. CDR3 length equals 15 residues. Trimming cost V 1 base and J 2 bases, with 11 bases left between them. This CDR3 reads CASSQVYPANTEAFF. The CDR3 coding sequence is TGCGCCAGCAGCCAAGTGTATCCGGCCAACACTGAAGCTTTCTTT.

This clonotype was seen more than once but under ten times. The chain has TRBV5-1 and TRBJ2-4; tentative D call: TRBD2 (6 bases). The V gene's germline CDR1 is SGHRS and CDR2 YFSETQ. The germline V and J ends were trimmed by 0 bases and 0 bases, with 10 bases remaining between them. CDR3 length: 16 residues. The CDR3 region has the DNA TGCGCCAGCAGCTTGGAAGGAGGGCGAGCCAAAAACATTCAGTACTTC. Amino acid sequence: CASSLEGGRAKNIQYF.

This clonotype has a handful of counts. V gene TRBV29-1 combines with J gene TRBJ2-7; D assignment may be TRBD1 or TRBD2 (6 bases each). The V end lost 7 bases, the J end lost 2 bases, and 12 bases lay between the germline ends. Germline-derived CDR1 and CDR2 are SQVTM and ANQGSEA. This CDR3 region has 12 residues. CDR3 coding DNA: TGCAGCGCATCGGGGGCAACCTACGAGCAGTACTTC. Its translation: CSASGATYEQYF.

V usage is TRBV20-1 and J usage is TRBJ1-5, with no clear D. V lost 3 bases and J lost 0, with 12 bases in between. There are 15 residues in the CDR3. CDR1 DFQATT and CDR2 SNEGSKA come from the germline V gene (reference sequence). In DNA, the CDR3 is TGCAGTGCTAGTTTAGACGTCCATAGCAATCAGCCCCAGCATTTT. Its protein product is CSASLDVHSNQPQHF.

This clonotype was seen only a few times. The chain employs TRBV7-9 and TRBJ1-1; D is possibly TRBD1 (5 bases). Trimming pared 5 bases from V and 0 bases from J, leaving 13 bases between. The CDR3 extends over 15 amino acids. From germline, CDR1 is SEHNR and CDR2 FQNEAQ (reference sequence). CDR3 amino acids: CASSPREGMNTEAFF. The CDR3 region has the DNA TGTGCCAGCAGCCCACGAGAGGGGATGAACACTGAAGCTTTCTTT.

CDR3 DNA sequence: TGCGCCAGCAGCCAAGATATCTCACTAGCGGGGGTCACAGATACGCAGTATTTT. It specifies CASSQDISLAGVTDTQYF. The chain has TRBV4-1 and TRBJ2-3; TRBD2 agrees at 11 bases. V lost 0 bases to trimming and J lost 2 bases; unmatched junction nucleotides: 7. This CDR3 has 18 residues. Germline CDR1 and CDR2: MGHRA and YSYEKL.

This clonotype was detected a few times. This sequence joins TRBV6-1 and TRBJ1-2; D is undetermined. Germline V gives CDR1 MNHNS, CDR2 SASEGT. This CDR3 contains 12 residues. V was cut by 1 base and J by 7 bases, with 7 bases left in between. The CDR3 sequence: CASSEGRTGYTF. CDR3 nucleotide sequence: TGTGCCAGCAGTGAAGGGAGAACTGGCTACACCTTC.

The chain couples TRBV7-2 to TRBJ2-7; 7 bases match TRBD2. V lost 5 bases to trimming and J lost 3 bases; unmatched junction nucleotides: 10. CDR1 and CDR2 (germline): SGHTA, FQGNSA. This CDR3 is 15 amino acids long. The chain's CDR3 is CASSPNSGTLYEQYF. CDR3 bases: TGTGCCAGCAGCCCCAACAGCGGGACGCTCTACGAGCAGTACTTC. The variable domain in full, completed from reference TRBV7-2 and TRBJ2-7, reads GAGVSQSPSNKVTEKGKDVELRCDPISGHTALYWYRQSLGQGLEFLIYFQGNSAPDKSGLPSDRFSAERTGGSVSTLTIQRTQQEDSAVYLCASSPNSGTLYEQYFGPGTRLTVT.

This clonotype occurred a few times. This chain connects TRBV14 to TRBJ2-7; D gene uncertain. The CDR3 length is 13 residues. Trimming took off 1 base at V and 4 bases at J, with 8 bases between the two ends. Germline V gene lookup returns CDR1 SGHDN and CDR2 FVKESK. CDR3 protein: CASSQVRAYEQYF. CDR3 sequence (DNA): TGTGCCAGCAGCCAAGTACGGGCGTACGAGCAGTACTTC.